The 25 T cell receptor beta chains given below trace back to one sample, sequenced in a study of resident and recirculating memory T cells in vitiligo. Sequencing used immunoSEQ multiplex PCR; TCRdb keeps in-frame clones, though not all of them. The repertoire holds about 42,000 clones, around 90% seen once, with over 3.5% in the top ten. Sequencing input: blood. Source of these receptors: a male donor with vitiligo.

The chain is built from TRBV27 and TRBJ1-4; perhaps TRBD1 as D (5 bases). This CDR3 comprises 14 residues. From germline, CDR1 is MNHEY and CDR2 SMNVEV (reference sequence). Deletions cut 3 bases from V and 6 bases from J, with 11 bases between. The CDR3 sequence is CASSLKGRDEKLFF. The CDR3 DNA follows: TGTGCCAGCAGTTTGAAGGGGAGGGATGAAAAACTGTTTTTT.

The rearrangement links TRBV2 to TRBJ2-7; unclear D gene. V was cut by 6 bases and J by 4 bases, with 7 bases left in between. Germline CDR1 reads SNHLY; CDR2 reads FYNNEI. The CDR3 has 11 residues. The CDR3 region is CASRAPYEQYF. In nucleotides, the CDR3 is TGTGCCAGCAGAGCCCCTTACGAGCAGTACTTC.

The rearrangement uses TRBV13 and TRBJ2-7, with unresolved D. The CDR3 sequence is 16 residues long. Looked up from germline, CDR1 is PRHDT and CDR2 is FYEKMQ (reference sequence). V lost 3 bases to trimming and J lost 7 bases, with 22 bases between them. The CDR3: CASSFSLAAPLREQYF. The DNA for the CDR3 is TGTGCCAGCAGCTTCTCCCTGGCGGCTCCTTTGAGAGAGCAGTACTTC.

This chain uses TRBV7-6 with TRBJ2-7; 7 bases are a match to TRBD1. V lost 1 base and J lost 2; bases outside the gene matches: 2. CDR3 size: 14 residues. In germline, CDR1 is SGHVS, CDR2 FNYEAQ. CDR3: CASSLGQGAYEQYF. DNA of the CDR3: TGTGCCAGCAGCTTAGGGCAGGGGGCCTACGAGCAGTACTTC.

The rearrangement joins TRBV4-1 to TRBJ1-3; the D gene is possibly TRBD1 (6 bases). The CDR3 is 15 amino acids. The ends were cut back, 3 bases at V and 2 bases at J, with 11 bases in the middle. The germline gives CDR1 MGHRA, CDR2 YSYEKL. In DNA, the CDR3 is TGCGCCAGCAGCCACCCGGACAGCCCTGGAAACACCATATATTTT. It yields the protein CASSHPDSPGNTIYF.

This rearrangement joins TRBV28 to TRBJ1-5; 8 positions agree with TRBD1. Germline V gene sequence: CDR1 MDHEN, CDR2 SYDVKM. The CDR3 sequence is 11 residues long. V gave up 8 bases and J gave up 6 bases; unmatched junction bases: 0. CDR3 amino acids: CASGQGQPQHF. As DNA, the CDR3 is TGTGCCAGCGGACAGGGTCAGCCCCAGCATTTT.

The chain employs TRBV5-8 and TRBJ2-7, with 12 bases that match TRBD2. The J segment lost 1 base and the V segment lost 0 bases, leaving 5 bases of the junction unmatched. CDR1 and CDR2 from the germline V gene are SGHTS and YDEGEE. The CDR3 covers 17 residues. The DNA for the CDR3 is TGTGCCAGCAGCTTGGCTAGCGGGGGGGCGCAATCCTACGAGCAGTACTTC. Protein product: CASSLASGGAQSYEQYF. Complete variable domain (other parts from reference TRBV5-8 and TRBJ2-7): EAGVTQSPTHLIKTRGQQATLRCSPISGHTSVYWYQQALGLGLQFLLWYDEGEERNRGNFPPRFSGRQFPNYSSELNVNALELEDSALYLCASSLASGGAQSYEQYFGPGTRLTVT.

This chain joins TRBV28 and TRBJ2-2; no firm D call. V was pared by 4 bases and J by 1 base, with 4 bases between. Looked up from germline, CDR1 is MDHEN and CDR2 is SYDVKM. The CDR3 runs to 13 residues. The CDR3 region has the DNA TGTGCCAGCAGTTCGAGGAACACCGGGGAGCTGTTTTTT. Protein: CASSSRNTGELFF.

V usage is TRBV18 and J usage is TRBJ2-3; 9 positions agree with TRBD2. Germline V gene lookup returns CDR1 KGHSH and CDR2 LQKENI. CDR3 size: 15 residues. V shed 3 bases, J shed 3 bases, and the junction held 4 bases outside the gene matches. The CDR3 is CASSPGLARTDTQYF. The CDR3 bases are TGTGCCAGCTCACCCGGACTAGCGAGGACAGATACGCAGTATTTT.

About this clone itself: A junction boundary mismatches the germline segment, possibly from a read error. The chain is built from TRBV9 and TRBJ2-2; 7 nucleotides line up with TRBD1. The length of the CDR3 is 16 residues. Germline CDR1 reads SGDLS; CDR2 reads YYNGEE. CDR3 sequence: CASSVVPRGNTGELVF. CDR3 nucleotides: TGTGCCAGCAGCGTAGTGCCCAGGGGGAACACCGGGGAGCTGGTTTTT. The entire variable domain, with the rest obtained from reference TRBV9 and TRBJ2-2, is as follows: DSGVTQTPKHLITATGQRVTLRCSPRSGDLSVYWYQQSLDQGLQFLIQYYNGEERAKGNILERFSAQQFPDLHSELNLSSLELGDSALYFCASSVVPRGNTGELVFGEGSRLTVL.

This rearrangement joins TRBV4-3 to TRBJ2-3; 7 nucleotides line up with TRBD2. Trimming removed 3 bases from V and 2 bases from J; junction bases left unmatched: 14. Germline V lookup: CDR1 LGHNA, CDR2 YSLEER. The CDR3 runs to 18 residues. This CDR3 is CASSQGLSRSLITDTQYF. Here the CDR3 DNA reads TGCGCCAGCAGCCAGGGACTATCCCGTTCACTAATCACAGATACGCAGTATTTT.

V is TRBV7-2 and J is TRBJ2-2; 7 bases fit TRBD2. The V segment lost 4 bases and the J segment 6 bases; nucleotides outside the gene matches: 8. Germline V lookup: CDR1 SGHTA, CDR2 FQGNSA. This CDR3 region has 15 residues. In nucleotides, the CDR3 is TGTGCCAGCAGCTCCCTTAGCGGGTGGCCCGGGGAGCTGTTTTTT. Protein: CASSSLSGWPGELFF.

V gene TRBV5-1 combines with J gene TRBJ1-1; 9 nucleotides line up with TRBD1. V shed 5 bases and J 9 bases; nucleotides not matched to a gene: 11. The CDR3 length is 14 residues. The germline V gene has CDR1 SGHRS and CDR2 YFSETQ. CDR3 sequence reads: CASSPGTGNGKAFF. CDR3 sequence (DNA): TGCGCCAGCAGTCCCGGGACAGGGAATGGGAAAGCTTTCTTT.

This sequence joins TRBV7-9 and TRBJ2-1, with no clear D. The V and J ends lost 1 base and 4 bases respectively, with 14 bases between them. CDR3 length equals 16 residues. Germline V gene data show CDR1 as SEHNR and CDR2 as FQNEAQ (reference sequence). CDR3 nucleotides: TGTGCCAGCAGCTTAGATCTCGGTTCGTTATACAATGAGCAGTTCTTC. Protein product: CASSLDLGSLYNEQFF.

The V and J genes are TRBV7-9 and TRBJ1-1, with a possible D match to TRBD1 (5 bases). Germline loops: CDR1 SEHNR, CDR2 FQNEAQ (reference sequence). The CDR3 contains 13 residues. V shed 5 bases and J shed 6 bases, with 13 bases lying between them. The CDR3 DNA reads TGTGCCAGCAGCCCAGGGTGGGGGGCTGAAGCTTTCTTT. Encoded protein: CASSPGWGAEAFF.

The chain employs TRBV19 and TRBJ1-1; possibly TRBD1 for D (5 bases). In germline, CDR1 is LNHDA, CDR2 SQIVND (reference sequence). There are 12 residues in the CDR3. The V gene lost 4 bases and the J gene lost 7 bases, with 10 bases spanning the gap. The CDR3 region has the DNA TGTGCCAGTAGTAACATCGGGGGTGAAGCTTTCTTT. It is translated as CASSNIGGEAFF.

This chain connects TRBV5-1 to TRBJ1-1, with a tentative D call TRBD1 (5 bases). Trimming stripped 0 bases from V and 0 bases from J, with 12 bases between. CDR1 is SGHRS and CDR2 is YFSETQ in the germline V gene. The CDR3 runs 16 residues. CDR3 in amino acids: CASSLDAGLMNTEAFF. DNA for the CDR3: TGCGCCAGCAGCTTGGACGCAGGGCTGATGAACACTGAAGCTTTCTTT.

This clone was counted between two and nine times. The chain couples TRBV5-8 to TRBJ1-5; D ambiguous. Trimming shortened V by 0 bases and J by 7 bases, and 17 bases separated the two germline ends. This CDR3 is 16 amino acids long. The germline V gene has CDR1 SGHTS and CDR2 YDEGEE. The CDR3 bases are TGTGCCAGCAGCTTGGTGTCTGGATTGGGGAGCCAGCCCCAGCATTTT. Its protein product is CASSLVSGLGSQPQHF.

A note on this clone: The junction differs from germline at one of its ends, possibly a read error. The chain combines TRBV7-7 with TRBJ2-2, with TRBD2 matching 8 bases. CDR3 length: 15 residues. Per the germline V gene, CDR1 is SSHAT and CDR2 is FNYEAQ (reference sequence). CDR3 sequence reads: CASSFDSGGSGELFF. Written as DNA, the CDR3 is TGTGCTAGCAGCTTTGACTCGGGAGGGAGCGGGGAGCTGTTTTTT.

The chain couples TRBV6-1 to TRBJ2-1, with 15 bases aligning to TRBD2. Germline CDR1 MNHNS, CDR2 SASEGT. J lost 7 bases, V lost 10 bases, and 5 bases had no gene match. The CDR3 has 14 amino acids. The CDR3 protein is CAIRGLAGGNEQFF. The CDR3 region has the DNA TGTGCCATCCGGGGACTAGCGGGGGGTAATGAGCAGTTCTTC.

This chain uses TRBV5-4 with TRBJ2-7; TRBD1 matches at 8 bases. The CDR3 is 15 amino acids. With 3 bases clipped from V and 5 bases from J, the junction kept 10 bases outside the gene matches. CDR1 and CDR2 (germline): SGHNT, YYREEE (reference sequence). The CDR3 DNA is TGTGCCAGCAGCTACGGACAGGGTAGGACTAACGAGCAGTACTTC. Amino acids: CASSYGQGRTNEQYF.

The CDR3 is CASSIEALAGAYTGELFF. The DNA of the CDR3 is TGTGCCAGTAGTATAGAGGCACTAGCGGGGGCCTACACCGGGGAGCTGTTTTTT. The chain recombines TRBV19 with TRBJ2-2, with 11 bases that match TRBD2. Germline V gene lookup returns CDR1 LNHDA and CDR2 SQIVND (reference sequence). The V gene end was trimmed by 0 bases and the J gene end by 3 bases; junction bases not matched to a gene: 6. This CDR3 contains 18 residues.

The chain has TRBV9 and TRBJ2-3, with 7 bases aligning to TRBD2. V gave up 0 bases and J gave up 2 bases; unmatched junction bases: 6. Germline CDR1 SGDLS, CDR2 YYNGEE. The CDR3 length is 16 residues. The CDR3 loop reads CASSVGASGDTDTQYF. DNA of the CDR3: TGTGCCAGCAGCGTAGGGGCTAGCGGAGACACAGATACGCAGTATTTT.

The chain couples TRBV6-1 to TRBJ2-5, with 12 bases matching TRBD2. The CDR3 covers 20 residues. The V segment lost 2 bases and the J segment 5 bases; nucleotides outside the gene matches: 18. Germline-derived CDR1 and CDR2 are MNHNS and SASEGT. The DNA of the CDR3 is TGTGCCAGCAGTGAACGGAAGGGCAGTCCTAGCGGGGGGGCCTTTGAGACCCAGTACTTC. Translated, it gives CASSERKGSPSGGAFETQYF.

This chain joins TRBV18 and TRBJ1-5, with 8 nucleotides matching TRBD1. V trimming: 7 bases; J trimming: 1 base; junction bases outside the gene matches: 6. There are 15 residues in the CDR3. Germline V lookup: CDR1 KGHSH, CDR2 LQKENI. The CDR3 DNA sequence: TGTGCCAGCTTAGCAGGGGGCGGAAGCAATCAGCCCCAGCATTTT. This sequence encodes CASLAGGGSNQPQHF. Full variable domain (outside the CDR3, taken from reference TRBV18 and TRBJ1-5): NAGVMQNPRHLVRRRGQEARLRCSPMKGHSHVYWYRQLPEEGLKFMVYLQKENIIDESGMPKERFSAEFPKEGPSILRIQQVVRGDSAAYFCASLAGGGSNQPQHFGDGTRLSIL.